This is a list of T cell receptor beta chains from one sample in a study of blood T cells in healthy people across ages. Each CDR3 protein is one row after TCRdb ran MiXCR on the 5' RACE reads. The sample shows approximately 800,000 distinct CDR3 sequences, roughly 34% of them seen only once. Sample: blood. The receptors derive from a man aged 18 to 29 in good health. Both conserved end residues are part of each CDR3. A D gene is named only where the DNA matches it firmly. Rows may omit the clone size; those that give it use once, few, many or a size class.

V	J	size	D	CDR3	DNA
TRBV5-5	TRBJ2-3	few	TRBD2	CASSSGLETDTQYF	TGTGCCAGCAGCTCAGGACTAGAGACAGATACGCAGTATTTT
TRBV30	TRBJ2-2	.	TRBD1	CAWAIPGGWTGELFF	TGTGCCTGGGCTATCCCAGGGGGCTGGACCGGGGAGCTGTTTTTT
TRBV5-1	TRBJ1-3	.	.	CASSYRSSGNTIYF	TGCGCCAGCAGCTACCGGAGCTCTGGAAACACCATATATTTT
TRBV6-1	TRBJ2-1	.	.	CASSVSGRSYNEQFF	TGTGCCAGCAGTGTAAGCGGCCGCTCCTACAATGAGCAGTTCTTC
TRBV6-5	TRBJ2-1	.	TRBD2	CASSPGLAGAWEQFF	TGTGCCAGCAGTCCTGGACTAGCGGGGGCATGGGAGCAGTTCTTC
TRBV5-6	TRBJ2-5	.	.	CASSSRTGSLQETQYF	TGTGCCAGCAGCTCCCGGACGGGGAGTCTACAAGAGACCCAGTACTTC
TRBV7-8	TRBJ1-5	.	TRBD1	CASSHDGTGRRNQPQHF	TGTGCCAGCAGCCATGATGGGACAGGGAGGCGCAATCAGCCCCAGCATTTT
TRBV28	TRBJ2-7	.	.	CASSSKRNYEQYF	TGTGCCAGCAGTTCTAAACGGAACTACGAGCAGTACTTC
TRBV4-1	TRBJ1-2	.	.	CASSQEGWDGYTF	TGCGCCAGCAGCCAAGAGGGGTGGGATGGCTACACCTTC
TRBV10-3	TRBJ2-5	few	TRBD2	CAIKETSGEYNEQYF	TGTGCCATCAAGGAGACTAGCGGGGAGTACAATGAGCAGTACTTC
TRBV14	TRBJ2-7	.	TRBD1	CASSRGTGLYEQYF	TGTGCCAGCAGCCGCGGGACAGGGTTATACGAGCAGTACTTC
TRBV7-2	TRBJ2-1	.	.	CASTGRGGYNEQFF	TGTGCCAGCACCGGTCGGGGTGGCTACAATGAGCAGTTCTTC
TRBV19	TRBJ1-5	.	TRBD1	CASRRDRENQPQHF	TGTGCCAGTAGAAGGGACAGGGAGAATCAGCCCCAGCATTTT
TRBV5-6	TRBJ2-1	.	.	CASSTSTGPSYNEQFF	TGTGCCAGCAGCACATCGACAGGACCCTCCTACAATGAGCAGTTCTTC
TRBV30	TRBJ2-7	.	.	CAWSVNYEQYF	TGTGCCTGGAGTGTAAACTACGAGCAGTACTTC
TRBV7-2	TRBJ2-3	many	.	CASSLDGASATQYF	TGTGCCAGCAGCTTAGACGGAGCCTCCGCTACGCAGTATTTT
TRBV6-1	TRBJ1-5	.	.	CASSPLSQGGNQPQHF	TGTGCCAGCAGTCCCTTATCACAGGGTGGCAATCAGCCCCAGCATTTT
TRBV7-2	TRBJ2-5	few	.	CASSAQGRETQYF	TGTGCCAGCAGCGCGCAGGGTAGAGAGACCCAGTACTTC
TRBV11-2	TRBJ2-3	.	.	CASSRRGNTDTQYF	TGTGCCAGCAGCCGACGGGGGAACACAGATACGCAGTATTTT
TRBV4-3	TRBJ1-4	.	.	CASSQDGRGKLFF	TGCGCCAGCAGCCAAGATGGTAGGGGAAAACTGTTTTTT
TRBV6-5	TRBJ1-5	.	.	CASSYSVRHRYSNQPQHF	TGTGCCAGCAGTTACTCGGTCAGACACAGATATAGCAATCAGCCCCAGCATTTT
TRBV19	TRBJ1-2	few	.	CASSTGRERGNGYTF	TGTGCCAGTAGTACGGGCAGGGAACGAGGAAATGGCTACACCTTC
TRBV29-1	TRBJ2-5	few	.	CSVEGGGAGNEQYF	TGCAGCGTTGAAGGTGGGGGCGCAGGTAATGAGCAGTACTTC
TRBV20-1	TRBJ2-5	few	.	CSALQTQQETQYF	TGCAGTGCTCTACAGACCCAGCAAGAGACCCAGTACTTC
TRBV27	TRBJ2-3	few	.	CASSLNWAGATTDTQYF	TGTGCCAGCAGTTTAAATTGGGCGGGGGCCACCACAGATACGCAGTATTTT
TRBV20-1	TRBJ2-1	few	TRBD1	CSAPGQGGNEQFF	TGCAGTGCACCGGGACAGGGCGGGAATGAGCAGTTCTTC
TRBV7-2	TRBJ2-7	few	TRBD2	CASSLELAAYEQYF	TGTGCCAGCAGCTTAGAACTAGCGGCCTACGAGCAGTACTTC
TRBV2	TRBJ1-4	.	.	CASSQDPLDNEKLFF	TGTGCCAGCAGCCAGGACCCCCTCGATAATGAAAAACTGTTTTTT
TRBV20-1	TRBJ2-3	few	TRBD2	CSASAGGPTDTQYF	TGCAGTGCTAGTGCGGGGGGGCCCACAGATACGCAGTATTTT
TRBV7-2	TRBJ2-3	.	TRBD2	CASSLDGGGVADTQYF	TGTGCCAGCAGCTTAGACGGCGGGGGGGTTGCGGATACGCAGTATTTT
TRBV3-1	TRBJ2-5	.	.	CASSQYAGETQYF	TGTGCCAGCAGCCAATATGCAGGAGAGACCCAGTACTTC
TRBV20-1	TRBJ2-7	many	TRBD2	CSASTSGGDSDYEQYF	TGCAGTGCTAGTACTAGCGGGGGGGATTCAGACTACGAGCAGTACTTC
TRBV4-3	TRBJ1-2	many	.	CASSQGGRYGYTF	TGCGCCAGCAGCCAAGGGGGAAGATATGGCTACACCTTC
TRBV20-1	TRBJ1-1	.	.	CSARGRPHGETPEAFF	TGCAGTGCTAGAGGGAGGCCACACGGGGAAACGCCCGAAGCTTTCTTT
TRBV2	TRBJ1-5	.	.	CATKKGGNQPQHF	TGTGCCACAAAAAAAGGGGGCAATCAGCCCCAGCATTTT
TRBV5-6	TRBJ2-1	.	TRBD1	CASSADRGDNEQFF	TGTGCCAGCAGCGCAGACAGGGGCGACAATGAGCAGTTCTTC
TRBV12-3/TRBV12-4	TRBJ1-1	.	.	CASSPRDKNTEAFF	TGTGCCAGCAGTCCTCGGGACAAGAACACTGAAGCTTTCTTT
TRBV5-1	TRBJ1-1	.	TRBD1	CASSSGTRDRRTRNTEAFF	TGCGCCAGCAGCTCTGGAACCCGGGACAGGAGAACTAGGAACACTGAAGCTTTCTTT
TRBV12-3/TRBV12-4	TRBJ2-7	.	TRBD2	CASSLQERGAPGREQYF	TGTGCCAGCAGTCTCCAGGAGCGGGGGGCCCCGGGTCGCGAGCAGTACTTC
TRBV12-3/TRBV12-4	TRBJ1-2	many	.	CASSFGVAGNGYTF	TGTGCCAGCAGTTTCGGCGTGGCAGGGAATGGCTACACCTTC
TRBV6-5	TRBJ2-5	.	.	CASSPNGLFRYF	TGTGCCAGCAGTCCTAACGGATTATTTCGGTACTTC
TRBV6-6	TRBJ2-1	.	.	CASSERQYSYNEQFF	TGTGCCAGCAGCGAAAGACAGTACTCCTACAATGAGCAGTTCTTC
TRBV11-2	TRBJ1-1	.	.	CANSLDYEAFF	TGTGCCAACAGCTTAGATTACGAGGCTTTCTTT
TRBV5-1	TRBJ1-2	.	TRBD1	CASSPPSGDSDGYTF	TGCGCCAGCAGCCCGCCGTCTGGGGACAGCGATGGCTACACCTTC
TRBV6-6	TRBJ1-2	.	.	CASSLSDRPYGYTF	TGTGCCAGCAGCCTCTCCGACAGGCCCTATGGCTACACCTTC
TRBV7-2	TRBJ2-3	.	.	CASSLGPEGTQYF	TGTGCCAGCAGCTTAGGCCCTGAAGGTACGCAGTATTTT
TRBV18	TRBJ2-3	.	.	CAGSPLNRVPTDTQYF	TGTGCCGGCTCACCACTCAACAGGGTCCCCACAGATACGCAGTATTTT
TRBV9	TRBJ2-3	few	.	CASSVVLGSATGPDTQYF	TGTGCCAGCAGCGTAGTCCTGGGTAGCGCTACGGGGCCAGATACGCAGTATTTT
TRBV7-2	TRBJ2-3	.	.	CASSLVRRRTDTQYF	TGTGCCAGCAGCTTAGTACGCAGGCGCACAGATACGCAGTATTTT